The 10 T cell receptor beta chains in this list originate from one sample, sequenced in a study of T cell responses to AZD1222 COVID-19 vaccine. Repertoires were generated with immunoSEQ multiplex PCR, while TCRdb's copy carries only in-frame clones and drops some. Of 110,000 or so clones in the sample, about 90% were seen once. Material: peripheral blood, obtained on day 0 of AZD1222 vaccination. These receptors came from an adult in good health.

The gene calls are TRBV7-8 and TRBJ2-1; TRBD2 matches 11 bases. The CDR3 loop spans 15 amino acids. Germline V gene data show CDR1 as SGHVS and CDR2 as FQNEAQ. V lost 5 bases to trimming and J lost 9 bases; unmatched junction nucleotides: 9. The CDR3 nucleotides are TGTGCCAGCAGCCCCTCTAGCGGGAGGACGGGTGAGCAGTTCTTC. Protein product: CASSPSSGRTGEQFF.

The gene calls are TRBV9 and TRBJ1-2; D unclear. The CDR3 has 17 residues. Germline CDR1 reads SGDLS; CDR2 reads YYNGEE. Trimming removed 2 bases from V and 0 bases from J, with 17 bases in between. The CDR3 DNA reads TGTGCCAGCAGCGTTTCACCCCTACCGGGGACTAACTATGGCTACACCTTC. As protein: CASSVSPLPGTNYGYTF.

This chain links TRBV23-1 with TRBJ1-2, with TRBD1 matching over 7 bases. TRBV23-1 is treated as an ORF (open reading frame) with a function not yet certain. The CDR3 is 15 amino acids. V gave up 4 bases and J gave up 1 base; unmatched junction bases: 6. This CDR3 reads CASSPDRAYNYGYTF. Written as DNA, the CDR3 is TGCGCCAGCAGTCCCGACAGGGCTTATAACTATGGCTACACCTTC.

This rearrangement joins TRBV5-1 to TRBJ2-5, with 10 bases identical to TRBD2. In germline, CDR1 is SGHRS, CDR2 YFSETQ. The CDR3 runs to 15 residues. J lost 3 bases, V lost 3 bases, and 5 bases had no gene match. The CDR3 region is CASSSSGGAEETQYF. CDR3 nucleotide sequence: TGCGCCAGCAGCTCAAGCGGGGGGGCGGAAGAGACCCAGTACTTC.

This clone was observed a single time. The gene calls are TRBV6-4 and TRBJ2-1; no definite D call. CDR1 and CDR2 (germline): MRHNA, SNTAGT. The CDR3 loop spans 14 amino acids. V was shortened by 4 bases and J by 0 bases, with 7 bases between the two germline ends. The CDR3 DNA reads as TGTGCCAGCAGTGTAGACCTCTCCTACAATGAGCAGTTCTTC. This sequence encodes CASSVDLSYNEQFF.

This clone was found a few times. The chain uses TRBV10-1 and TRBJ2-7; tentatively, D is TRBD2 (5 bases). Germline values: CDR1 WNHNN, CDR2 SYGVQD (reference sequence). The V gene lost 6 bases and the J gene lost 6 bases, with 12 bases spanning the gap. The CDR3 length is 12 residues. CDR3 residues: CASRDSSLEQYF. CDR3 in DNA: TGCGCCAGCAGGGATTCTAGCCTCGAGCAGTACTTC.

V is TRBV4-2 and J is TRBJ1-1, with D possibly TRBD1 on 5 matching bases. Trimming removed 1 base at V and 1 base at J, with 13 bases between. Germline assignment: CDR1 LGHNA and CDR2 YNFKEQ. This CDR3 comprises 16 residues. The CDR3 DNA reads TGTGCCAGCAGCCAAGGGGGGGGACCTCAGAACACTGAAGCTTTCTTT. Translating gives CASSQGGGPQNTEAFF.

The genes are TRBV7-3 and TRBJ1-1; D is perhaps TRBD1 (5 bases). Trimming removed 0 bases from V and 4 bases from J, with 9 bases in between. This CDR3 region has 14 residues. Germline V gives CDR1 SGHTA, CDR2 FQGTGA. CDR3 coding DNA: TGTGCCAGCAGCTTAACGTCAGGGAGCACTGAAGCTTTCTTT. Residues: CASSLTSGSTEAFF.

The chain is built from TRBV11-3 and TRBJ2-7; the D gene is possibly TRBD1 (5 bases). The CDR3 totals 15 residues. With 3 bases removed from V and 0 bases from J, the gap between germline ends came to 12 bases. Germline V gene lookup returns CDR1 SGHNT and CDR2 YENEEA. The CDR3: CASSFRGAFSYEQYF. CDR3 bases: TGTGCCAGCAGCTTTAGGGGCGCCTTCTCCTACGAGCAGTACTTC.

V gene TRBV5-1 combines with J gene TRBJ1-1; weak D call: TRBD1 (6 bases). The V gene lost 0 bases and the J gene lost 2 bases, with 11 bases spanning the gap. CDR3 size: 15 residues. Germline V lookup: CDR1 SGHRS, CDR2 YFSETQ. Here the CDR3 DNA reads TGCGCCAGCAGCTTGGGATTGGGGGGCAACACTGAAGCTTTCTTT. Protein: CASSLGLGGNTEAFF. Drawing the rest from reference TRBV5-1 and TRBJ1-1, the complete variable domain is KAGVTQTPRYLIKTRGQQVTLSCSPISGHRSVSWYQQTPGQGLQFLFEYFSETQRNKGNFPGRFSGRQFSNSRSEMNVSTLELGDSALYLCASSLGLGGNTEAFFGQGTRLTVV.